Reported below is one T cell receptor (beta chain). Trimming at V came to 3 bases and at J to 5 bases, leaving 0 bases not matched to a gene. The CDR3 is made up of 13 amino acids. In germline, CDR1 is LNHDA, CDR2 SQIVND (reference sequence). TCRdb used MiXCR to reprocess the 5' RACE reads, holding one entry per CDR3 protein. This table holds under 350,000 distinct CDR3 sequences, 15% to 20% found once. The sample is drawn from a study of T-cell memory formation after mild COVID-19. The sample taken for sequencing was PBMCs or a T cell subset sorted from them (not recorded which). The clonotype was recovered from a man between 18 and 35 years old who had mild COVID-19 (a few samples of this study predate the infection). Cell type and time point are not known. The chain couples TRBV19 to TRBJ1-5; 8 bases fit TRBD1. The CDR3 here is CASSMTGDQPQHF. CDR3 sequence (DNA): TGTGCCAGTAGTATGACAGGGGATCAGCCCCAGCATTTT.